This T cell receptor beta chain is from a study of shared T cell receptors in the human thymus. The CDR3 runs 14 residues. V lost 5 bases, J lost 2 bases, and 10 bases lay in between. Germline V gene data show CDR1 as PRHDT and CDR2 as FYEKMQ (reference sequence). Data came from immunoSEQ multiplex PCR; TCRdb stores just in-frame clones and leaves some out. The sample lists fewer than 700,000 clones; roughly 88% were seen once. These data also formed part of another study, on human thymus T cells.

This TCR derives from a boy under three years old with a congenital heart defect. Sequencing was done on a sample of thymocytes. V usage is TRBV13 and J usage is TRBJ2-1; maybe TRBD2 (6 bases). CDR3 sequence: CASSLRTTYNEQFF. As DNA, the CDR3 is TGTGCCAGCAGCCTACGGACTACCTACAATGAGCAGTTCTTC.